These 10 T cell receptor beta chains were sequenced from one sample in a study of T cells after yellow fever vaccination. TCRdb re-analysed the 5' RACE reads in MiXCR, keeping a single row per CDR3 protein. Here the sample spans 40,000 to 50,000 distinct CDR3 sequences, approximately 6.3% being singletons. Sequences were derived from CD8+ T cells not binding an NS4B(214-222) dextramer, sorted from PBMCs, sampled 45 days after the yellow fever booster vaccination. Every receptor here comes from a man aged 25 to 40 who received the YFV17D yellow fever vaccine.

The sample holds many counts of this clonotype. This chain links TRBV6-5 with TRBJ2-7, with D unresolved. Per germline, CDR1 MNHEY and CDR2 SVGAGI. This CDR3 spans 11 amino acids. V was clipped by 7 bases and J by 6 bases, with 10 bases between them. CDR3 coding DNA: TGTGCCAGCATCTCTGGCTCCGAGCAGTACTTC. Protein sequence: CASISGSEQYF.

This clonotype was seen at least ten times. The V call is TRBV6-5, the J call TRBJ1-3; no reliable D call. The V end was cut by 5 bases, the J end by 0 bases, with 14 bases between. This CDR3 comprises 16 residues. Germline CDR1 MNHEY, CDR2 SVGAGI. The CDR3 loop is CASSNGVGFSGNTIYF. The CDR3 nucleotides are TGTGCCAGCAGTAACGGCGTGGGATTCTCTGGAAACACCATATATTTT.

This clonotype was recorded a few times. CDR3 region: CASSEIFGELFF. In DNA, the CDR3 is TGCGCCAGCAGTGAGATCTTCGGGGAGCTGTTTTTT. The chain links TRBV10-1 to TRBJ2-2; no definite D call. V was cut by 2 bases and J by 7 bases, with 5 bases left in between. CDR3 length equals 12 residues. CDR1 and CDR2 (germline): WNHNN, SYGVQD (reference sequence).

This sequence joins TRBV7-2 and TRBJ2-7, with D perhaps TRBD1 (7 bases). V lost 5 bases and J 3 bases, leaving 17 bases between the germline ends. This CDR3 comprises 15 residues. Looked up from germline, CDR1 is SGHTA and CDR2 is FQGNSA. This chain's CDR3 is CASSPLAGQLYEQYF. CDR3 DNA: TGTGCCAGCAGCCCCCTGGCGGGACAGCTCTACGAGCAGTACTTC.

This clonotype was recorded many times. V and J are TRBV29-1 and TRBJ2-1; possibly TRBD1 or TRBD2 for D (7 bases each). Deletions cut 0 bases from V and 5 bases from J, with 14 bases between. The germline CDR1 and CDR2 sequences are SQVTM and ANQGSEA. CDR3 length equals 15 residues. The CDR3, as DNA: TGCAGCGTTGAAGATGTGCAGGGGGGGGACAATGAGCAGTTCTTC. Protein sequence: CSVEDVQGGDNEQFF.

This clonotype was recorded many times. V gene TRBV12-3 or TRBV12-4 combines with J gene TRBJ2-2; the D gene is possibly TRBD2 (6 bases). The CDR3 contains 15 residues. V was cut by 5 bases and J by 1 base, with 11 bases left in between. CDR3 bases: TGTGCCAGCAGTGGGTGGCGGGAGAACACCGGGGAGCTGTTTTTT. Its protein is CASSGWRENTGELFF.

This clonotype has a count of ten or more. The J gene is TRBJ2-5, the V gene TRBV29-1; no reliable D call. V gave up 5 bases and J gave up 3 bases, with 4 bases separating them. The CDR3 totals 10 residues. Per germline, CDR1 SQVTM and CDR2 ANQGSEA. The CDR3 reads CSVLKETQYF. CDR3 DNA: TGCAGCGTTTTGAAAGAGACCCAGTACTTC.

This clonotype appeared many times. The gene calls are TRBV2 and TRBJ2-1; TRBD2 matches at 11 bases. V shed 5 bases, J shed 7 bases, and the junction held 10 bases outside the gene matches. CDR3 length: 16 residues. Germline-derived CDR1 and CDR2 are SNHLY and FYNNEI. CDR3 bases: TGTGCCAGCAGTCAATTAGCGGGAGGGCCGGGGAATGAGCAGTTCTTC. Encoded protein: CASSQLAGGPGNEQFF.

The table lists this clonotype with many counts. The chain has TRBV7-9 and TRBJ2-5; D may be TRBD2 (5 bases). Germline-derived CDR1 and CDR2 are SEHNR and FQNEAQ (reference sequence). CDR3 length: 15 residues. V shed 4 bases and J shed 2 bases, with 14 bases lying between them. CDR3 coding DNA: TGTGCCAGCAGCTCTCCTGAGCGGCTTCAAGAGACCCAGTACTTC. Translated: CASSSPERLQETQYF.

This clonotype was detected ten times or more. The V call is TRBV3-1, the J call TRBJ2-7; 8 positions agree with TRBD2. The germline V gene encodes CDR1 LGHDT and CDR2 YNNKEL (reference sequence). The length of the CDR3 is 14 residues. V dropped 6 bases and J dropped 5; count of bases not matched to a gene: 9. The CDR3 region has the DNA TGTGCCAGCAGAGTAAGCGGGAGTCCCAACGAGCAGTACTTC. This translates into CASRVSGSPNEQYF.